Listed below are T cell receptor beta chains from one sample, sequenced in a study of T-cell reconstitution after alpha-beta-depleted transplantation in children. TCRdb called the PCR reads again in MiXCR, with one record for every CDR3 protein. The table lists about 980,000 distinct CDR3 sequences, about 29% of them singletons. Specimen: PBMCs, mostly from graft donor cells, collected 360 days after TCRalphabeta/CD19-depleted stem cell transplant. Source of these receptors: a boy younger than two who had a stem cell transplant for SCID, so the T cells may come from the graft donor. Both conserved end residues are part of each CDR3. D genes are given only for firm matches. Size is stated for part of the rows, as once, few or many counts, or as a class when the clone is expanded.

d_gene,j_gene,abundance,v_gene,CDR3aa,CDR3nt
NA,TRBJ2-2,NA,TRBV5-1,CASSLAGLVTGELFF,TGCGCCAGCAGTCTGGCAGGGCTGGTCACCGGGGAGCTGTTTTTT
NA,TRBJ1-2,few,TRBV10-3,CAISADSNYGYTF,TGTGCCATCAGTGCGGACTCTAACTATGGCTACACCTTC
NA,TRBJ1-3,once,TRBV14,CASSQDRIFYASGNTIYF,TGTGCCAGCAGCCAAGATAGGATATTCTACGCCTCTGGAAACACCATATATTTT
TRBD2,TRBJ2-1,NA,TRBV4-3,CASSQELAGTGQFF,TGCGCCAGCAGCCAAGAACTAGCGGGCACGGGGCAGTTCTTC
TRBD1,TRBJ2-6,few,TRBV12-3/TRBV12-4,CASSIDRANGANVLTF,TGTGCCAGCAGTATTGACAGGGCGAACGGGGCCAACGTCCTGACTTTC
NA,TRBJ2-2,NA,TRBV20-1,CSASSVRNTGELFF,TGCAGTGCATCTAGCGTCCGAAACACCGGGGAGCTGTTTTTT
NA,TRBJ2-5,NA,TRBV12-3/TRBV12-4,CASSPGQPSQTQYF,TGTGCCAGCAGTCCCGGACAGCCCTCCCAGACCCAGTACTTC
TRBD1,TRBJ1-5,NA,TRBV7-2,CASSLAGTGVGNQPQHF,TGTGCCAGCAGCTTAGCCGGGACAGGTGTTGGCAATCAGCCCCAGCATTTT
TRBD1,TRBJ2-7,NA,TRBV14,CASSQQGQSRYEQYF,TGTGCCAGCAGCCAACAGGGACAGTCCAGATACGAGCAGTACTTC
NA,TRBJ2-7,few,TRBV6-1,CASSEFRYEQYF,TGTGCCAGCAGTGAATTTCGGTACGAGCAGTACTTC
NA,TRBJ2-5,NA,TRBV18,CASSRTGTDVWETQYF,TGTGCCAGCTCACGAACCGGGACTGATGTTTGGGAGACCCAGTACTTC
NA,TRBJ2-7,few,TRBV29-1,CSVKGSLYEQYF,TGCAGCGTTAAGGGCTCCCTTTACGAGCAGTACTTC
NA,TRBJ1-3,NA,TRBV7-9,CASSSRVRDSSGNTIYF,TGTGCCAGCAGCTCAAGAGTGCGCGATTCTTCTGGAAACACCATATATTTT
NA,TRBJ1-1,NA,TRBV4-3,CASSQLGVETEAFF,TGCGCCAGCAGCCAATTGGGGGTGGAGACTGAAGCTTTCTTT
NA,TRBJ1-5,few,TRBV12-3/TRBV12-4,CASAGGQPQHF,TGTGCCAGCGCTGGGGGACAGCCCCAGCATTTT
NA,TRBJ2-7,NA,TRBV20-1,CSPGEPLREQYF,TGCAGTCCCGGGGAGCCCTTACGGGAGCAGTACTTC
TRBD1,TRBJ1-1,NA,TRBV29-1,CSAGTASEAFF,TGCAGCGCCGGGACAGCCTCTGAAGCTTTCTTT
NA,TRBJ1-3,few,TRBV29-1,CSAQRLDSGNTIYF,TGCAGCGCCCAGCGCCTCGACTCTGGAAACACCATATATTTT
NA,TRBJ2-7,NA,TRBV18,CASSPMDGGEQYF,TGTGCCAGCTCACCTATGGACGGAGGCGAGCAGTACTTC
NA,TRBJ1-2,few,TRBV6-1,CASSRTATTYGYTF,TGTGCCAGCAGCCGGACAGCGACTACCTATGGCTACACCTTC
NA,TRBJ2-1,NA,TRBV3-1,CASSHSKDTHNEQFF,TGTGCCAGCAGCCACTCAAAGGACACCCACAATGAGCAGTTCTTC
TRBD2,TRBJ2-1,few,TRBV5-1,CASSRGSGGLNEQFF,TGCGCCAGCAGCCGCGGTAGCGGGGGGTTAAATGAGCAGTTCTTC
NA,TRBJ2-3,NA,TRBV6-2/TRBV6-3,CASRWGPPPTDTQYF,TGTGCCAGCCGGTGGGGACCCCCTCCCACAGATACGCAGTATTTT
TRBD2,TRBJ2-1,NA,TRBV7-3,CASSLGRLAGGRDEQFF,TGTGCCAGCAGCTTAGGACGACTAGCGGGGGGAAGGGATGAGCAGTTCTTC
NA,TRBJ1-1,NA,TRBV10-2,CASCQGSAEAFF,TGCGCCAGCTGCCAGGGGAGTGCTGAAGCTTTCTTT
NA,TRBJ1-3,few,TRBV9,CASSVAPSRGNTIYF,TGTGCCAGCAGCGTAGCCCCGTCGCGAGGAAACACCATATATTTT
NA,TRBJ2-1,NA,TRBV4-3,CASSQEGPGGRYNEQFF,TGCGCCAGCAGCCAAGAAGGCCCAGGGGGGAGGTACAATGAGCAGTTCTTC
NA,TRBJ2-6,few,TRBV20-1,CSARDYSGANVLTF,TGCAGTGCTAGAGATTACTCTGGGGCCAACGTCCTGACTTTC
TRBD2,TRBJ2-1,NA,TRBV12-3/TRBV12-4,CASSPASGGALEQFF,TGTGCCAGCAGTCCAGCTAGCGGGGGGGCGCTGGAGCAGTTCTTC
NA,TRBJ2-5,few,TRBV12-3/TRBV12-4,CASSLSLGGETQYF,TGTGCCAGCAGTTTATCACTTGGGGGGGAGACCCAGTACTTC
TRBD2,TRBJ2-1,NA,TRBV20-1,CSASFTSGALSYNEQFF,TGCAGTGCTAGTTTTACTAGCGGGGCCCTATCCTACAATGAGCAGTTCTTC
TRBD1,TRBJ2-3,few,TRBV24-1,CATSDFSSGGWTDTQYF,TGTGCCACCAGTGATTTCTCGTCAGGGGGATGGACAGATACGCAGTATTTT
NA,TRBJ2-3,NA,TRBV28,CASSFIWGGIPDTQYF,TGTGCCAGCAGTTTTATTTGGGGGGGCATCCCAGATACGCAGTATTTT